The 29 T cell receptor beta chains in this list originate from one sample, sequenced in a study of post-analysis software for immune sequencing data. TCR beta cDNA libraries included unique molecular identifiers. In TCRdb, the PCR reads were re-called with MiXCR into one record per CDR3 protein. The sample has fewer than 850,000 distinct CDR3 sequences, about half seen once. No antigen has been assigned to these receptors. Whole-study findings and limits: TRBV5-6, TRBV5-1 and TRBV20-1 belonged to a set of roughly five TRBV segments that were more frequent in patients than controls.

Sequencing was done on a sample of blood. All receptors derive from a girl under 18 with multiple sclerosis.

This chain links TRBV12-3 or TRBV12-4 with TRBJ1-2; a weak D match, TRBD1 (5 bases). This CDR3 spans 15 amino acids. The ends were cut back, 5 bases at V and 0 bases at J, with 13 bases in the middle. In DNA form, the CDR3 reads TGTGCCAGCAGTGGGGCTTTGGGGACTAACTATGGCTACACCTTC. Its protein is CASSGALGTNYGYTF.

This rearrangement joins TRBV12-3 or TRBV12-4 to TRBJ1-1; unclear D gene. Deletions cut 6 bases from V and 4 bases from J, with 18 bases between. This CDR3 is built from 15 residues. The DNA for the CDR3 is TGTGCCAGCAGCCCTCGGGGAGGGTTAGTCACTGAAGCTTTCTTT. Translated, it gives CASSPRGGLVTEAFF.

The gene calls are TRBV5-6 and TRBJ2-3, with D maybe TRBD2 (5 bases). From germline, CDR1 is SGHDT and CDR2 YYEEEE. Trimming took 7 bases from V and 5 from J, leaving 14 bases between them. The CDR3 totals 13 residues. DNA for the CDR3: TGTGCCAGCCTTTGGGCCGGGGAAGATACGCAGTATTTT. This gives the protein CASLWAGEDTQYF.

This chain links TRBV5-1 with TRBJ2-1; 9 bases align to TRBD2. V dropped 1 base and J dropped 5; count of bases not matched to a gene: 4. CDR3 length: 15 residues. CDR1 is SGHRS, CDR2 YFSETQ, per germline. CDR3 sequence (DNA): TGCGCCAGCAGCTTGTGGGCTAGCGGGAACAATGAGCAGTTCTTC. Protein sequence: CASSLWASGNNEQFF.

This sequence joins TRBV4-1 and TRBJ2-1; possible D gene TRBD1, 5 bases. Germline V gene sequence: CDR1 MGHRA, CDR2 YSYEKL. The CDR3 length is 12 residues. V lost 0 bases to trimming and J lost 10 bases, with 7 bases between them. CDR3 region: CASSQDWTEQFF. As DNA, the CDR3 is TGCGCCAGCAGCCAAGATTGGACAGAGCAGTTCTTC.

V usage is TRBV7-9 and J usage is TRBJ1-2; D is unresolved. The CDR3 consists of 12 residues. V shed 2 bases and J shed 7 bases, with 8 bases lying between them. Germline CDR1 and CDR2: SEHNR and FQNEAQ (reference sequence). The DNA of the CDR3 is TGTGCCAGCAGCTTACAGGTCGGTGGCTACACCTTC. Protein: CASSLQVGGYTF.

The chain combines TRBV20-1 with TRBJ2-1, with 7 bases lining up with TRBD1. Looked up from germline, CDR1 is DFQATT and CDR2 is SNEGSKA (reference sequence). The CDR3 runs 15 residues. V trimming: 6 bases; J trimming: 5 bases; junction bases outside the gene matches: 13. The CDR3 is CSATNYRTGNNEQFF. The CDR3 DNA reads TGCAGTGCCACTAATTACCGGACAGGCAACAATGAGCAGTTCTTC.

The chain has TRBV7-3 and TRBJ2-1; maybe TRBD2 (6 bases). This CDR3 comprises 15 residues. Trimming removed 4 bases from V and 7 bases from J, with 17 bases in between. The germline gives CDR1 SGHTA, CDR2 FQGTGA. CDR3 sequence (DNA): TGTGCCAGCAGCTACTCTGGAGGGGATGGGAATGAGCAGTTCTTC. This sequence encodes CASSYSGGDGNEQFF.

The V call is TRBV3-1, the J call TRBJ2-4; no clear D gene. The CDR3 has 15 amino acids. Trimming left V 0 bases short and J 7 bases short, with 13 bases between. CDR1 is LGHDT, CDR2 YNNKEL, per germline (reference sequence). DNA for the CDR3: TGTGCCAGCAGCCAAGATTGGGTTGTGGGGAACATTCAGTACTTC. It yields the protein CASSQDWVVGNIQYF.

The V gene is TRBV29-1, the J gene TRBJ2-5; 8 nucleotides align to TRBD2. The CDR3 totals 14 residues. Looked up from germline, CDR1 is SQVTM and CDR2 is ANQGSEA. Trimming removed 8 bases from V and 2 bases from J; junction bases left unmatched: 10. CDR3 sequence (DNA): TGCAGCTCCCTGCCAGCGGGAGTACAAGAGACCCAGTACTTC. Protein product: CSSLPAGVQETQYF.

Here the CDR3 DNA reads TGTGCCAGCAGTGAAAGAAGGTCCAGGGGATTTCAAGAGACCCAGTACTTC. Protein product: CASSERRSRGFQETQYF. The genes are TRBV6-1 and TRBJ2-4; weak D call: TRBD1 (6 bases). The J call may be incorrect, as the DNA end agrees better with TRBJ2-5. CDR1 and CDR2 (germline): MNHNS, SASEGT. This CDR3 comprises 17 residues.

This CDR3 is CASSPSTGLVYNEQFF. CDR3 sequence (DNA): TGCGCCAGCAGCCCAAGTACGGGACTAGTCTACAATGAGCAGTTCTTC. The genes are TRBV4-3 and TRBJ2-1; 8 nucleotides line up with TRBD2. The CDR3 totals 16 residues. Losses at the gene ends were 4 bases for V and 3 bases for J; bases not matched to a gene: 8. Germline lookup yields CDR1 LGHNA and CDR2 YSLEER.

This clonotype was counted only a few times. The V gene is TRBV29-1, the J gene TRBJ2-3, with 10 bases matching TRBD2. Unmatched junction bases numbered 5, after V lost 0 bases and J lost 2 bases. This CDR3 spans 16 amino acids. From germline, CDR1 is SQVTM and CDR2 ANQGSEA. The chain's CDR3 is CSVEDQLAGTTDTQYF. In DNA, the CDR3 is TGCAGCGTTGAAGATCAACTAGCGGGGACCACAGATACGCAGTATTTT.

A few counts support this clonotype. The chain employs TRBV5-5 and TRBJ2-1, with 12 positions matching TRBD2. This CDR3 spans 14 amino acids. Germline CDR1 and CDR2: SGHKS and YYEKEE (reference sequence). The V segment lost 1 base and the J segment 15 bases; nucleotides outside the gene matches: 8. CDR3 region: CASSLPQTSGSAFF. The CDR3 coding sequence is TGTGCCAGCAGCTTGCCCCAGACTAGCGGGAGTGCGTTCTTC.

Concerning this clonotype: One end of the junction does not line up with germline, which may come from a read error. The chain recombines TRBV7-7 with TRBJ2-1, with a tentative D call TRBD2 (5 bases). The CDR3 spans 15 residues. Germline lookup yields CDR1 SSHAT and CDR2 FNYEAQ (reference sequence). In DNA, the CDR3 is TGTGCTAGCAGCTTAGATAACCGCCCCGGGGATGAGCAGTTCTTC. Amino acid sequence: CASSLDNRPGDEQFF.

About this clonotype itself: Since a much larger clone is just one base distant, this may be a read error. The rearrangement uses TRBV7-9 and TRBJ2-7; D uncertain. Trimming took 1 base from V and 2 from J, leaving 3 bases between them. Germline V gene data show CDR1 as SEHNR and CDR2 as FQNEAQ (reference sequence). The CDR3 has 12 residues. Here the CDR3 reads CASSLEPYEQYF. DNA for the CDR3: TGTGCCAGCAGCTTAGAACCCTACGAGCAGTACTTC.

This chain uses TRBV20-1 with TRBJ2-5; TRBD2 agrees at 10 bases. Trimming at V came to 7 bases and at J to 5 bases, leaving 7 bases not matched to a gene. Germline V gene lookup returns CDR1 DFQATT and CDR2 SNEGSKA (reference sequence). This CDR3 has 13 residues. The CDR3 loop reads CSGIAGGWETQYF. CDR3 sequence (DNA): TGCAGTGGTATAGCGGGAGGATGGGAGACCCAGTACTTC.

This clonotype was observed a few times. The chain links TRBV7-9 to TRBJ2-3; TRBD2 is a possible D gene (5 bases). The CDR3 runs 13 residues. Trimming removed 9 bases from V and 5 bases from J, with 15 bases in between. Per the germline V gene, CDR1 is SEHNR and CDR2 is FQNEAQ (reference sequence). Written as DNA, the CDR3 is TGTGCCAGTTCCGGGATTCGCTTAGATACGCAGTATTTT. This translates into CASSGIRLDTQYF.

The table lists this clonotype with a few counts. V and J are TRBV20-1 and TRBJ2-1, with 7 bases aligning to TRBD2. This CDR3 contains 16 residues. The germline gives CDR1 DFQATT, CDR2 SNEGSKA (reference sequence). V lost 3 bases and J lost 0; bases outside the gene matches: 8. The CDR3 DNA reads TGCAGTGCTAGCGGGAGGCCCCAGGGCTCCTACAATGAGCAGTTCTTC. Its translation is CSASGRPQGSYNEQFF.

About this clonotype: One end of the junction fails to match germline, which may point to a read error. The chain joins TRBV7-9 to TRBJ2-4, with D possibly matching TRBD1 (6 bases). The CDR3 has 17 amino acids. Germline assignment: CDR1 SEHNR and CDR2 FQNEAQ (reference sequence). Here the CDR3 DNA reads TGTGCCGGCAGCCCCACCGAAAACAGGGTAGCCAAAAACATTCAGTACTTC. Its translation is CAGSPTENRVAKNIQYF.

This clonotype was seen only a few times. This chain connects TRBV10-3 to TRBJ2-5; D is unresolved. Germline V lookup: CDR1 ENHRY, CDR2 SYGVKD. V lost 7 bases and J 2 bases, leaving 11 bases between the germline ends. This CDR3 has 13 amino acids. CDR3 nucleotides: TGTGCCATCACTCCGGACGTACAAGAGACCCAGTACTTC. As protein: CAITPDVQETQYF.

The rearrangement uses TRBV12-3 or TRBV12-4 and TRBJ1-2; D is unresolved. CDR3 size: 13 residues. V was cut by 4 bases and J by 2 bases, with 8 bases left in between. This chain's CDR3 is CASSWTLNYGYTF. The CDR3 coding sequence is TGTGCCAGCAGTTGGACCTTAAACTATGGCTACACCTTC.

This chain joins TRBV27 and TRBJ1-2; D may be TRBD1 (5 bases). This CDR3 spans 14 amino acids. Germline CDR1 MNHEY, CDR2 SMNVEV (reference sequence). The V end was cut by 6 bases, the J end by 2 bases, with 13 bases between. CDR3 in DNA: TGTGCCAGCAGCCCCTGGGGGGAAAACTATGGCTACACCTTC. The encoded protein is CASSPWGENYGYTF.

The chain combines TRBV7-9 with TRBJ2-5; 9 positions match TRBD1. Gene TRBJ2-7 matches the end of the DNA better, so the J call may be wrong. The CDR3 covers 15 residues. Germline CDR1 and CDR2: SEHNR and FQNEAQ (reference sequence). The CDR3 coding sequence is TGTGCCAGCAGCTTGGGCGGGACAGGGTGCTACGAGCAGTACTTC. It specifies CASSLGGTGCYEQYF.

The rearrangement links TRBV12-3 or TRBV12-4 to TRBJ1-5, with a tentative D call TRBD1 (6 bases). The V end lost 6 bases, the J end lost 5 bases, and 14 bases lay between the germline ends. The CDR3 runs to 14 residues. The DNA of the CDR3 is TGTGCCAGCAGCCAACAGGGAATCGATCAGCCCCAGCATTTT. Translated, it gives CASSQQGIDQPQHF.

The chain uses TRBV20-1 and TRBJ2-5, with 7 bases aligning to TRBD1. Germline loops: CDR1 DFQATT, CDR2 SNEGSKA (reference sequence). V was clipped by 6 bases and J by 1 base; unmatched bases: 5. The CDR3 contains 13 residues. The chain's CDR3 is CSALGQFQETQYF. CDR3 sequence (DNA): TGCAGTGCGTTGGGACAGTTCCAAGAGACCCAGTACTTC.

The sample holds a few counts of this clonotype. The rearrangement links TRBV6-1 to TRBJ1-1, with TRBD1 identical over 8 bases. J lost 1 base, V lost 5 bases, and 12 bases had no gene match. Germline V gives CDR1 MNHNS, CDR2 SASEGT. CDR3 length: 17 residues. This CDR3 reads CASSRRTTGAPNTEAFF. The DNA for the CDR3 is TGTGCCAGCAGTCGACGAACGACAGGGGCCCCGAACACTGAAGCTTTCTTT.

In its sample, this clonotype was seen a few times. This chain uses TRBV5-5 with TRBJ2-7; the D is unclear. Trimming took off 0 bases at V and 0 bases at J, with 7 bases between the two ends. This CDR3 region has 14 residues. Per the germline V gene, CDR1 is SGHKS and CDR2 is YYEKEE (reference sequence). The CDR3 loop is CASSLETLSYEQYF. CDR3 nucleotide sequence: TGTGCCAGCAGCTTGGAAACCCTCTCCTACGAGCAGTACTTC.

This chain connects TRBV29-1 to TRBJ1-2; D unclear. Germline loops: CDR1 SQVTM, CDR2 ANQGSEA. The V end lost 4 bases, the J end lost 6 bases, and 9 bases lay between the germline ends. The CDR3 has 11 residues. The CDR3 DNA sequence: TGCAGCGTTGCCGGGATGAATGGCTACACCTTC. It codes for CSVAGMNGYTF.